The 2 T cell receptor beta chains given below trace back to one sample, sequenced in a study of blood T cell repertoires in COVID-19. Here immunoSEQ multiplex PCR was the method, and the copy in TCRdb shows in-frame clones only, minus some. The sample lists 410,000 or so clones, about 89% occurring once. The source material was peripheral blood. Receptors were obtained from a woman between 40 and 55 years old with COVID-19, enrolled during active disease.

The V call is TRBV30, the J call TRBJ2-7, with 8 bases identical to TRBD1. The V segment lost 5 bases and the J segment 2 bases; nucleotides outside the gene matches: 2. Per the germline V gene, CDR1 is GTSNPN and CDR2 is SVGIG (reference sequence). The CDR3 spans 12 residues. Here the CDR3 reads CAWDRGTYEQYF. The CDR3 nucleotides read TGTGCCTGGGACAGGGGAACCTACGAGCAGTACTTC.

This clone was picked up one time. The J gene is TRBJ2-7, the V gene TRBV4-2; 9 bases match TRBD1. This CDR3 spans 18 amino acids. The V and J ends lost 4 bases and 0 bases, in that order; junction bases with no gene match: 13. Germline assignment: CDR1 LGHNA and CDR2 YNFKEQ. The CDR3 DNA is TGTGCCAGCAGCCCCCTCGGACAGGGGACTTTCCCCTCCTACGAGCAGTACTTC. It yields the protein CASSPLGQGTFPSYEQYF.